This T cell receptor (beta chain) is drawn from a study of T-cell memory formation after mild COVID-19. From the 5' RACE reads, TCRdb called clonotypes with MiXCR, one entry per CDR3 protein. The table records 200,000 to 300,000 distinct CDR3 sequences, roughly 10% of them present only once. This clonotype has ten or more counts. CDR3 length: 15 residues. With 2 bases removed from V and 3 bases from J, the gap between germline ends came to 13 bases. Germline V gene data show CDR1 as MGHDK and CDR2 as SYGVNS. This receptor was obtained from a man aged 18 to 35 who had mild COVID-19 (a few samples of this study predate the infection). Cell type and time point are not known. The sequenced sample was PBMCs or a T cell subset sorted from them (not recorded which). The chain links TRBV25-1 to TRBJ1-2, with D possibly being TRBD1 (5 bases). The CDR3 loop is CASSETAEGDYGYTF. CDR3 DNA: TGTGCCAGCAGTGAAACTGCAGAAGGGGACTATGGCTACACCTTC.